This T cell receptor (beta chain) emerged from a study of T cell changes during pregnancy in multiple sclerosis. The table came from immunoSEQ multiplex PCR; TCRdb's copy has only in-frame clones and leaves some out. The sample has about 46,000 clones, around 94% seen once; the top ten hold around 0.4%. The ends lost 1 base at V and 4 bases at J; junction bases unmatched: 13. The CDR3 consists of 18 residues. Germline V gene lookup returns CDR1 SGHVS and CDR2 FQNEAQ. The sequencing here drew on CD4+ T cells from peripheral blood mononuclear cells, taken in the second trimester of pregnancy. This chain joins TRBV7-8 and TRBJ1-2; 9 nucleotides line up with TRBD1. The TCR sequence derives from a female donor in good health, enrolled as a control in a pregnancy study. The CDR3 DNA follows: TGTGCCAGCAGCTTAGTGCCCCCGGGACAGGGTTTCACCTATGGCTACACCTTC. Protein product: CASSLVPPGQGFTYGYTF.